One and the same sample provided the 19 T cell receptor beta chains below, sequenced in a study of T-cell reconstitution after alpha-beta-depleted transplantation in children. For TCRbeta, the library was prepared with unique molecular identifiers. MiXCR was run by TCRdb on the PCR reads, yielding one entry per CDR3 protein. The table records 530,000 or so distinct CDR3 sequences, approximately 30% of them present only once. The sequencing used PBMCs, collected before TCRalphabeta/CD19-depleted stem cell transplant. The source is a boy under two years old with Wiskott-Aldrich syndrome, due to receive a stem cell transplant.

The gene calls are TRBV5-1 and TRBJ2-2; no definite D call. From germline, CDR1 is SGHRS and CDR2 YFSETQ. Trimming left V 1 base short and J 6 bases short, with 16 bases between. The CDR3 loop spans 16 amino acids. CDR3 sequence: CASSLRPDIGSGELFF. For the CDR3, the DNA is TGCGCCAGCAGCTTGCGCCCTGACATAGGGTCCGGGGAGCTGTTTTTT.

The chain is built from TRBV3-1 and TRBJ2-7, with D uncertain. Germline assignment: CDR1 LGHDT and CDR2 YNNKEL (reference sequence). Trimming removed 4 bases from V and 3 bases from J, with 19 bases in between. The CDR3 loop spans 16 amino acids. The DNA for the CDR3 is TGTGCCAGCAGCCCCATATCCGTTCCCTTGAGCTACGAGCAGTACTTC. Translation: CASSPISVPLSYEQYF.

This clonotype has just a few counts. The genes are TRBV29-1 and TRBJ2-7, with TRBD2 identical over 7 bases. V shed 4 bases, J shed 6 bases, and the junction held 6 bases outside the gene matches. The germline gives CDR1 SQVTM, CDR2 ANQGSEA. The CDR3 is 12 amino acids. The CDR3 reads CSVGEGGPEQYF. DNA of the CDR3: TGCAGCGTTGGGGAGGGAGGACCCGAGCAGTACTTC.

This clonotype was picked up a small number of times. The gene calls are TRBV5-5 and TRBJ1-2; 9 positions agree with TRBD1. CDR1 SGHKS and CDR2 YYEKEE come from the germline V gene (reference sequence). Trimming cost V 4 bases and J 8 bases; bases outside gene matches: 6. This CDR3 has 13 amino acids. DNA for the CDR3: TGTGCCAGCAGCACCCGGGACAGGGCCGGCTACACCTTC. Its protein is CASSTRDRAGYTF. Full variable domain (missing parts from reference TRBV5-5 and TRBJ1-2): DAGVTQSPTHLIKTRGQQVTLRCSPISGHKSVSWYQQVLGQGPQFIFQYYEKEERGRGNFPDRFSARQFPNYSSELNVNALLLGDSALYLCASSTRDRAGYTFGSGTRLTVV.

This clonotype was seen repeatedly, ten times or more. The V gene is TRBV6-5, the J gene TRBJ1-4; D ambiguous. This CDR3 is built from 12 residues. Germline V gives CDR1 MNHEY, CDR2 SVGAGI. The V end was cut by 8 bases, the J end by 5 bases, with 9 bases between. The CDR3 sequence is CASRKVNEKLFF. CDR3 nucleotide sequence: TGTGCCAGCCGAAAGGTGAATGAAAAACTGTTTTTT.

This clonotype was detected only a few times. The J gene is TRBJ2-7, the V gene TRBV5-1; TRBD2 matches 7 bases. The CDR3 has 13 residues. CDR1 is SGHRS, CDR2 YFSETQ, per germline. Trimming cost V 4 bases and J 3 bases; bases outside gene matches: 4. DNA of the CDR3: TGCGCCAGCAGCGCGGCTAGCGGCTACGAGCAGTACTTC. Protein product: CASSAASGYEQYF.

The rearrangement joins TRBV20-1 to TRBJ2-1, with 11 nucleotides matching TRBD2. CDR3 length equals 16 residues. CDR1 and CDR2 from the germline V gene are DFQATT and SNEGSKA (reference sequence). The V segment lost 4 bases and the J segment 6 bases; nucleotides outside the gene matches: 11. The CDR3 region has the DNA TGCAGTGCTATTCTACTACTAGCGGGAGCGCTCAATGAGCAGTTCTTC. As protein: CSAILLLAGALNEQFF.

The table lists this clonotype with a few counts. This sequence joins TRBV24-1 and TRBJ2-2; possibly TRBD1 or TRBD2 for D (6 bases each). The V and J ends lost 7 bases and 1 base respectively, with 12 bases between them. CDR3 length: 15 residues. The germline gives CDR1 KGHDR, CDR2 SFDVKD. The CDR3 loop is CATREAGQNTGELFF. DNA of the CDR3: TGTGCCACCAGGGAGGCGGGACAGAACACCGGGGAGCTGTTTTTT.

The chain employs TRBV19 and TRBJ1-1; D is perhaps TRBD1 (6 bases). CDR1 and CDR2 (germline): LNHDA, SQIVND (reference sequence). This CDR3 is built from 15 residues. Trimming removed 5 bases at V and 4 bases at J, with 17 bases between. CDR3 protein: CASSPIVGQSTEAFF. In DNA form, the CDR3 reads TGTGCCAGTAGTCCAATCGTCGGACAGAGCACTGAAGCTTTCTTT.

This clonotype appeared a few times. The rearrangement links TRBV25-1 to TRBJ2-1; 10 bases are a match to TRBD2. The junction had 5 bases not matched to a gene; V was cut back by 2 bases and J by 4 bases. This CDR3 comprises 16 residues. CDR1 MGHDK and CDR2 SYGVNS come from the germline V gene. The CDR3 sequence is CASSESRTSGYNEQFF. The CDR3 coding sequence is TGTGCCAGCAGTGAAAGCAGGACTAGCGGTTACAATGAGCAGTTCTTC. Complete variable domain (other parts from reference TRBV25-1 and TRBJ2-1): EADIYQTPRYLVIGTGKKITLECSQTMGHDKMYWYQQDPGMELHLIHYSYGVNSTEKGDLSSESTVSRIRTEHFPLTLESARPSHTSQYLCASSESRTSGYNEQFFGPGTRLTVL.

This clonotype came up a few times. The chain is built from TRBV12-3 or TRBV12-4 and TRBJ2-2, with 7 bases matching TRBD2. The CDR3 extends over 14 amino acids. V lost 3 bases, J lost 7 bases, and 5 bases stayed unmatched. CDR3 nucleotide sequence: TGTGCCAGCAGTTTGCGGGAGAGGAACGGGGAGCTGTTTTTT. This encodes CASSLRERNGELFF.

This chain links TRBV12-3 or TRBV12-4 with TRBJ1-3, with 10 bases aligning to TRBD1. The CDR3 consists of 17 residues. Trimming removed 2 bases from V and 2 bases from J; junction bases left unmatched: 6. The DNA of the CDR3 is TGTGCCAGCAGTTTACCGGGACAGGGGTATCCTGGAAACACCATATATTTT. Translated, it gives CASSLPGQGYPGNTIYF.

The chain carries TRBV5-1 and TRBJ2-1; D gene unclear. Looked up from germline, CDR1 is SGHRS and CDR2 is YFSETQ. CDR3 length: 13 residues. V lost 4 bases to trimming and J lost 8 bases, with 13 bases between them. CDR3 sequence reads: CASSLDSIYEQFF. The CDR3 nucleotides are TGCGCCAGCAGCCTAGATTCGATCTATGAGCAGTTCTTC. Full variable domain (outside the CDR3, taken from reference TRBV5-1 and TRBJ2-1): KAGVTQTPRYLIKTRGQQVTLSCSPISGHRSVSWYQQTPGQGLQFLFEYFSETQRNKGNFPGRFSGRQFSNSRSEMNVSTLELGDSALYLCASSLDSIYEQFFGPGTRLTVL.

This clonotype was detected only once. This chain uses TRBV7-9 with TRBJ1-4, with a tentative D call TRBD1 (6 bases). The V gene's germline CDR1 is SEHNR and CDR2 FQNEAQ (reference sequence). CDR3 length: 15 residues. V shed 8 bases and J shed 7 bases, with 20 bases lying between them. CDR3 loop: CASRSSMDSIEKLFF. In DNA form, the CDR3 reads TGTGCCAGCCGCAGCAGCATGGACAGCATTGAAAAACTGTTTTTT.

This clonotype was seen only a few times. The chain joins TRBV6-1 to TRBJ2-5; 12 bases fit TRBD1. CDR1 is MNHNS, CDR2 SASEGT, per germline. The length of the CDR3 is 16 residues. The junction had 9 bases not matched to a gene; V was cut back by 5 bases and J by 5 bases. The CDR3 sequence: CASSRTGTGGVETQYF. CDR3 in DNA: TGTGCCAGCAGTAGAACAGGGACAGGGGGCGTGGAGACCCAGTACTTC.

In its sample, this clonotype was seen a few times. As DNA, the CDR3 is TGTGCCAGCAGCCCACGGGCAGGGGCCGGCTACACCTTC. Translating gives CASSPRAGAGYTF. The chain carries TRBV3-1 and TRBJ1-2; TRBD1 might be the D (6 bases). The CDR3 consists of 13 residues. Germline V lookup: CDR1 LGHDT, CDR2 YNNKEL (reference sequence). V lost 4 bases and J lost 8, with 14 bases in between.

The chain couples TRBV7-2 to TRBJ1-4; D not resolved. V shed 4 bases and J shed 5 bases, with 11 bases lying between them. The CDR3 is made up of 14 amino acids. Germline V CDR1 and CDR2: SGHTA, FQGNSA. DNA of the CDR3: TGTGCCAGCAGCTCATCCCGGGCCAATGAAAAACTGTTTTTT. Residues: CASSSSRANEKLFF.

There are a few counts of this clonotype. The chain links TRBV7-9 to TRBJ2-2; 10 nucleotides line up with TRBD1. In germline, CDR1 is SEHNR, CDR2 FQNEAQ (reference sequence). V was pared by 5 bases and J by 6 bases, with 3 bases of the junction left unmatched. CDR3 length: 14 residues. This CDR3 reads CASSTGQGPGELFF. The CDR3 nucleotides are TGTGCCAGCAGCACGGGACAGGGGCCCGGGGAGCTGTTTTTT.

This clonotype turned up a few times. The V gene is TRBV5-1, the J gene TRBJ2-3; no clear D. CDR3 length: 13 amino acids. Between the trimmed V and J ends, which lost 4 bases and 4 bases, there was a span of 10 bases. Germline assignment: CDR1 SGHRS and CDR2 YFSETQ. The CDR3 is CASSRAAADTQYF. DNA for the CDR3: TGCGCCAGCAGCAGGGCGGCTGCAGATACGCAGTATTTT. Based on the CDR3 plus reference TRBV5-1 and TRBJ2-3, the full variable domain is KAGVTQTPRYLIKTRGQQVTLSCSPISGHRSVSWYQQTPGQGLQFLFEYFSETQRNKGNFPGRFSGRQFSNSRSEMNVSTLELGDSALYLCASSRAAADTQYFGPGTRLTVL.